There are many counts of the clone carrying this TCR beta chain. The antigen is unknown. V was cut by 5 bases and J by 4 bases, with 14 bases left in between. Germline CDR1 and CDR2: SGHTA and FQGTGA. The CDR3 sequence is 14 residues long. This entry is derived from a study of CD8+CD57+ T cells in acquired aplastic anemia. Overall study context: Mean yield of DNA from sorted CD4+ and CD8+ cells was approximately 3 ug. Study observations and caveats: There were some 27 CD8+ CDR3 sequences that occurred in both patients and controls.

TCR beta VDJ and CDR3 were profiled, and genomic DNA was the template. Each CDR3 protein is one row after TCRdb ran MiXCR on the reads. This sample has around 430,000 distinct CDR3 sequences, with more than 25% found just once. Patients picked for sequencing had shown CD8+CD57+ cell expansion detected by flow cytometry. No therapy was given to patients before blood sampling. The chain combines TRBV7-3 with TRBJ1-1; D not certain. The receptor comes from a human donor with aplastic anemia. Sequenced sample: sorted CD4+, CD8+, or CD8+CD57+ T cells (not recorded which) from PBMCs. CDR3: CASSQSPRGTEAFF. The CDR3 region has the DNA TGTGCCAGCAGCCAATCGCCACGGGGCACTGAAGCTTTCTTT.